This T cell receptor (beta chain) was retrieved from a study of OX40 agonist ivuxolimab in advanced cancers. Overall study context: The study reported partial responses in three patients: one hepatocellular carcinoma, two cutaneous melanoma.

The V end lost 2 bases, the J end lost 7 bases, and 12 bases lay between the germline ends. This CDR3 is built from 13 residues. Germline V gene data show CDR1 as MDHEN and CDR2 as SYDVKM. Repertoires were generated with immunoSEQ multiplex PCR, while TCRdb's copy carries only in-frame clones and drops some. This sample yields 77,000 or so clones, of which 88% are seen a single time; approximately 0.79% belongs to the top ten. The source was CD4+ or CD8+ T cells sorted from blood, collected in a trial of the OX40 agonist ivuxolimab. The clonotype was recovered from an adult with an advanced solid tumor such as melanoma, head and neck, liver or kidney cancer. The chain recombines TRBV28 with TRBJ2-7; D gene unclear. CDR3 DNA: TGTGCCAGCAGTTTAAAGCCCCTCCAGGAGCAGTACTTC. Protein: CASSLKPLQEQYF.